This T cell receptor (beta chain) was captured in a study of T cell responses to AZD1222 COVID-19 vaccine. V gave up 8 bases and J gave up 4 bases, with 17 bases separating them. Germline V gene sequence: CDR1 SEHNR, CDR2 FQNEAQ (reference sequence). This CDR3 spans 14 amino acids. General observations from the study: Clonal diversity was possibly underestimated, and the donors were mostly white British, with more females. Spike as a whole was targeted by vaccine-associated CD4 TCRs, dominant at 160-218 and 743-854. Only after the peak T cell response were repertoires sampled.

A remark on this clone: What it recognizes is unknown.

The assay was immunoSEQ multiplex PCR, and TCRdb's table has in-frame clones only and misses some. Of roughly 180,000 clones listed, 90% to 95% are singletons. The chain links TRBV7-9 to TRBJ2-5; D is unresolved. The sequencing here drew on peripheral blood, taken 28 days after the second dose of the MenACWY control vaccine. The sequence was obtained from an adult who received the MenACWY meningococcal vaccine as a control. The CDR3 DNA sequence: TGTGCCAGCGCTTTACGAGGAAGAGGAGAGACCCAGTACTTC. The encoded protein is CASALRGRGETQYF.